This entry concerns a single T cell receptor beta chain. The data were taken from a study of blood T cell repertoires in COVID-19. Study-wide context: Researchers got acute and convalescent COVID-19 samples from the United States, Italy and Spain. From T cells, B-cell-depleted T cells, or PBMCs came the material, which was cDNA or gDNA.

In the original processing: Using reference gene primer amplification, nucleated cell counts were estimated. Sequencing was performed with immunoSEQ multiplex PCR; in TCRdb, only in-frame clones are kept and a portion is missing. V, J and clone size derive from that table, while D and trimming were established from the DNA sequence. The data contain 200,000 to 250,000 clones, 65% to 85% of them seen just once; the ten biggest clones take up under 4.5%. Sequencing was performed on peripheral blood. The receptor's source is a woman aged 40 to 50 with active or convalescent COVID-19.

CDR3 region: CASSRGGDYGYTF. CDR3 DNA: TGTGCCAGCAGTCGGGGGGGGGACTATGGCTACACCTTC. The V gene is TRBV6-5, the J gene TRBJ1-2; tentative D call: TRBD1 (5 bases). Trimming removed 5 bases from V and 3 bases from J, with 10 bases in between. Germline V gene sequence: CDR1 MNHEY, CDR2 SVGAGI. This CDR3 is built from 13 residues.